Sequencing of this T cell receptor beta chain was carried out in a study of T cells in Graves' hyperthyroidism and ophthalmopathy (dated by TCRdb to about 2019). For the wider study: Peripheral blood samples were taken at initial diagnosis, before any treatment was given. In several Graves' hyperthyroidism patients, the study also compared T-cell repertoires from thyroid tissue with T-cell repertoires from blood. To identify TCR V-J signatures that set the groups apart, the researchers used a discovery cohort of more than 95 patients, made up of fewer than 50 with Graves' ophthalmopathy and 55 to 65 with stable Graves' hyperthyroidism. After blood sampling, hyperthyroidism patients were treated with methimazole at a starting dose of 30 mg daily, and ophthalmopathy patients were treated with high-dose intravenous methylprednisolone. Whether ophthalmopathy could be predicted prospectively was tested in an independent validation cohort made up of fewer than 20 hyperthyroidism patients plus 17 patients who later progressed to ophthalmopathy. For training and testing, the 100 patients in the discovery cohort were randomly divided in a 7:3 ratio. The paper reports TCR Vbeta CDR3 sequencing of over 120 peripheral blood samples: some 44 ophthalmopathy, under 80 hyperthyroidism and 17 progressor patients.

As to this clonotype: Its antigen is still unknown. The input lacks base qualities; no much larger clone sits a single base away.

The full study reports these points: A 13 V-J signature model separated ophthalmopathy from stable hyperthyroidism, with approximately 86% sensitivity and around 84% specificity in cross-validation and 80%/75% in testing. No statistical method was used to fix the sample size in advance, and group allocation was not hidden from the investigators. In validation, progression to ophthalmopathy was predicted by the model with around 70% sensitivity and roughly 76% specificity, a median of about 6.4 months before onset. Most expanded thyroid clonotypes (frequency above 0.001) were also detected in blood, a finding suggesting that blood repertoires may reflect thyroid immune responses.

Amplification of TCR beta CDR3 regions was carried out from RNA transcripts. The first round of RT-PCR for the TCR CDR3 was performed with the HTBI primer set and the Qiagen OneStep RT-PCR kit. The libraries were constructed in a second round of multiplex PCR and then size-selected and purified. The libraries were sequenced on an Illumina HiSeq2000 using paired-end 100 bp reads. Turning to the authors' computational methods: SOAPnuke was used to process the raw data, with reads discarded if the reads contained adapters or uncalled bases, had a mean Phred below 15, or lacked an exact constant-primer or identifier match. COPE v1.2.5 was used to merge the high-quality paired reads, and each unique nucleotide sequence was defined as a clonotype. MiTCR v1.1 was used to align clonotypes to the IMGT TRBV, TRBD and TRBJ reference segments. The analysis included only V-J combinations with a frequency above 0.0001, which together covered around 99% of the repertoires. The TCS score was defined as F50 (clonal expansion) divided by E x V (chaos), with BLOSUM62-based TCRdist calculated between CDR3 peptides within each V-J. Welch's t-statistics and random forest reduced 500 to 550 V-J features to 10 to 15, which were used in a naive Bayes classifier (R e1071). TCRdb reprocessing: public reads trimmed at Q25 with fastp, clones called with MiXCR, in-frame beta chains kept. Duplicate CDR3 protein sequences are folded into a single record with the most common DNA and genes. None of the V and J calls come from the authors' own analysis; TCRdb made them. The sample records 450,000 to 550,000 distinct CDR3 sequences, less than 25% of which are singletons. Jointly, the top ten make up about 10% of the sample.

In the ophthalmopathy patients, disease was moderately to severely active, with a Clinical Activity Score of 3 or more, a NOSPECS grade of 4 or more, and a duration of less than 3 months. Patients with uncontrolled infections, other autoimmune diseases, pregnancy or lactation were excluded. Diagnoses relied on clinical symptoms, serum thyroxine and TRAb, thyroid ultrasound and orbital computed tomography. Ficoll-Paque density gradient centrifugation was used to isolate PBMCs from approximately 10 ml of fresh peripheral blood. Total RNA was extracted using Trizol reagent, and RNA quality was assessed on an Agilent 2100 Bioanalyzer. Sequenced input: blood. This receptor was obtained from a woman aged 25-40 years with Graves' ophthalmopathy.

CDR3 reads: CASSRPLGGGGFYEQYF. The nucleotide sequence reads as follows: TGTGCCAGCAGTCGCCCCCTCGGTGGCGGGGGGTTCTACGAGCAGTACTTC. The sequence joins TRBV6-1 to TRBJ2-7; 8 bases in the middle match TRBD2. The germline V gene sets CDR1 to MNHNS and CDR2 to SASEGT. Trimming leaves V shorter by 5 bases and J shorter by 3 bases, with the junction holding 15 bases beyond the gene matches. The CDR3 contains 17 residues, cysteine and phenylalanine counted. CDR3 DNA is the only sequence kept; it has 51 bases, read in frame from the first base.